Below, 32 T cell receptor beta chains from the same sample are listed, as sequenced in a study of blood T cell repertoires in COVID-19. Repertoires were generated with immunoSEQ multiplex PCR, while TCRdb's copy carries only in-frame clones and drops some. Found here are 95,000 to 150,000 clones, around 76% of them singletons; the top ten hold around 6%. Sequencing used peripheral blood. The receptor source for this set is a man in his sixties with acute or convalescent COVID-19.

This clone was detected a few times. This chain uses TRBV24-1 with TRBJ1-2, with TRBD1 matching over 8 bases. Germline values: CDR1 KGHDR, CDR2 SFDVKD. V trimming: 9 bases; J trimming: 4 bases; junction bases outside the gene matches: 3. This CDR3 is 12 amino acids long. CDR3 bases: TGTGCCACCGAAGGACAGGGCTATGGCTACACCTTC. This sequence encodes CATEGQGYGYTF.

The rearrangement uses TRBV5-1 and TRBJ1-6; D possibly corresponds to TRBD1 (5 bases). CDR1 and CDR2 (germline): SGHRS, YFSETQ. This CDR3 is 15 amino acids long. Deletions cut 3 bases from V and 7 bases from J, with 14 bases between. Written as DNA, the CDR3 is TGCGCCAGCAGCTACGGGGGTAGCGGAAATTCACCCCTCCACTTT. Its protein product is CASSYGGSGNSPLHF.

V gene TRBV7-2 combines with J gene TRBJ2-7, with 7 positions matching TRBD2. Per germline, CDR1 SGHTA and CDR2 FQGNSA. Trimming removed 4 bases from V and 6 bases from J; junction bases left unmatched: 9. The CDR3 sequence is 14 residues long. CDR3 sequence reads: CASSSRLAMGEQYF. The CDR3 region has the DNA TGTGCCAGCAGCTCTCGACTAGCAATGGGCGAGCAGTACTTC.

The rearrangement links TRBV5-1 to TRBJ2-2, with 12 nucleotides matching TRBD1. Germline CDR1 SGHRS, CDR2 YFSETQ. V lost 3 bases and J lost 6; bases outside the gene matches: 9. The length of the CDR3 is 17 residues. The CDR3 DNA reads TGCGCCAGCAGCTCTATCCGGGACAGGGGGCGCCCCGGGGAGCTGTTTTTT. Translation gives CASSSIRDRGRPGELFF.

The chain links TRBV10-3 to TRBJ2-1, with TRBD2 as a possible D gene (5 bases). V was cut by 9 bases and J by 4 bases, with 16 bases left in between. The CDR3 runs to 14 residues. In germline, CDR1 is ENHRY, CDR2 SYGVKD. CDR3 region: CAIKGGLAYNEQFF. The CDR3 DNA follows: TGTGCCATTAAAGGTGGGCTAGCATACAATGAGCAGTTCTTC.

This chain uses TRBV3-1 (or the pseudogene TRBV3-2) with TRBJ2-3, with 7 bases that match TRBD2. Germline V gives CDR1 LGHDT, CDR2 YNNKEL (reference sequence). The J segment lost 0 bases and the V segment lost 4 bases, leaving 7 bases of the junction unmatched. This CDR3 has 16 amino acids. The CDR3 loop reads CASSRGGPDSTDTQYF. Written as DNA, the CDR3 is TGTGCCAGCAGCCGGGGGGGTCCCGATAGCACAGATACGCAGTATTTT.

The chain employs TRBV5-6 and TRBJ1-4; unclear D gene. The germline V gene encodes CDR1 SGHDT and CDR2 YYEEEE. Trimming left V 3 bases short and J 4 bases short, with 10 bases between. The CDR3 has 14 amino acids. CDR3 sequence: CASSSGEFNEKLFF. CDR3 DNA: TGTGCCAGCAGCTCCGGGGAGTTTAATGAAAAACTGTTTTTT. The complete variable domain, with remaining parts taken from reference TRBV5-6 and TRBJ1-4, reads DAGVTQSPTHLIKTRGQQVTLRCSPKSGHDTVSWYQQALGQGPQFIFQYYEEEERQRGNFPDRFSGHQFPNYSSELNVNALLLGDSALYLCASSSGEFNEKLFFGSGTQLSVL.

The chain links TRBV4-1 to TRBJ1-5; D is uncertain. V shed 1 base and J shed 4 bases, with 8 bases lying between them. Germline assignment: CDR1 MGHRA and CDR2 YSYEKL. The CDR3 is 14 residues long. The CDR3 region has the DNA TGCGCCAGCAGCCAAGGTCTTCAGAATCAGCCCCAGCATTTT. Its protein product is CASSQGLQNQPQHF.

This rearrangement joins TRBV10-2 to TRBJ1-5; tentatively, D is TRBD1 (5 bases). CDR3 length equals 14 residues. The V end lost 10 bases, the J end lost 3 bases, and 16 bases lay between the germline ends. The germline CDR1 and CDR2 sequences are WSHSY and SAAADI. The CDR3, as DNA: TGCGCCACCAGGGAGGGGCAGGTCAATCAGCCCCAGCATTTT. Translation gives CATREGQVNQPQHF.

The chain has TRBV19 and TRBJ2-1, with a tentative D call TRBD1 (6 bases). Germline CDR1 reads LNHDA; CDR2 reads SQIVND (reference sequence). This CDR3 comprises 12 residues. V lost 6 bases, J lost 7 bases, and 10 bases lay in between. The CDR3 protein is CASSQQGNEQFF. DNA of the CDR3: TGTGCCAGTAGCCAACAGGGTAATGAGCAGTTCTTC.

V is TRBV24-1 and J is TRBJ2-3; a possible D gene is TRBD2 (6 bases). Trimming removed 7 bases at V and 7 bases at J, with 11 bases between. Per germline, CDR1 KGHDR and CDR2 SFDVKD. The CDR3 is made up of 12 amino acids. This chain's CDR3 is CATRGTANTQYF. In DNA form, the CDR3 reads TGTGCCACCAGGGGGACTGCGAATACGCAGTATTTT.

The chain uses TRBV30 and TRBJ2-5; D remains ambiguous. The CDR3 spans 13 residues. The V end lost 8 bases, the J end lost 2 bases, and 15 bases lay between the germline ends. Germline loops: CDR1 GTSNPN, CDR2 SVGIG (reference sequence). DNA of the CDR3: TGTGCCCTCGCCCCCACAGTGCAAGAGACCCAGTACTTC. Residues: CALAPTVQETQYF.

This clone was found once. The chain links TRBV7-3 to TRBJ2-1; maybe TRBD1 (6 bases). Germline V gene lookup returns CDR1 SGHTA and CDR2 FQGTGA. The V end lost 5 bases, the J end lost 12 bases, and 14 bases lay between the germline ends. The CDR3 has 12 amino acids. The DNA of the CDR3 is TGTGCCAGCAGCGCCTTCAGGGGAATGCAGTTCTTC. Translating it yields CASSAFRGMQFF.

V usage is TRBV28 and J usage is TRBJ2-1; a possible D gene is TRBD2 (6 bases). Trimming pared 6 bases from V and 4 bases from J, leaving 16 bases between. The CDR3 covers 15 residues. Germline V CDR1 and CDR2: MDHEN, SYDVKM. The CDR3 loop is CASRRASAGYNEQFF. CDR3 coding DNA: TGTGCCAGCAGGAGGGCTAGCGCAGGTTACAATGAGCAGTTCTTC. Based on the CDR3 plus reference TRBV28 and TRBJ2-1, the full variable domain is DVKVTQSSRYLVKRTGEKVFLECVQDMDHENMFWYRQDPGLGLRLIYFSYDVKMKEKGDIPEGYSVSREKKERFSLILESASTNQTSMYLCASRRASAGYNEQFFGPGTRLTVL.

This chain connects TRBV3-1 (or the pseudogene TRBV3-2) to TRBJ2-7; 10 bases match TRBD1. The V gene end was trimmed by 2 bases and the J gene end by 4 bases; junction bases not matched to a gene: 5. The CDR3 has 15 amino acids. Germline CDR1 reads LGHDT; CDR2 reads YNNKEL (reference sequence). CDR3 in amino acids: CASSQFAGQGYEQYF. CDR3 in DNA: TGTGCCAGCAGCCAATTCGCGGGACAGGGGTACGAGCAGTACTTC.

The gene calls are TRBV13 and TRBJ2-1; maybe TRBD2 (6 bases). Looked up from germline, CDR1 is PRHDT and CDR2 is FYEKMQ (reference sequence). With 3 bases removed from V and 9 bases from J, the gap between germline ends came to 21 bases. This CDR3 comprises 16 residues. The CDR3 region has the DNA TGTGCCAGCAGCTTGAGCGTGACTAGAGTTGGTGGTGAGCAGTTCTTC. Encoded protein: CASSLSVTRVGGEQFF.

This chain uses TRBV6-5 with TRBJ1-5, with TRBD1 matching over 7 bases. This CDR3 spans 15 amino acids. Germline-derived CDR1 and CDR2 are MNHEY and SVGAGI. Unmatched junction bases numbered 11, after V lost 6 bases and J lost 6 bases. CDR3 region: CASSPQGGGGQPQHF. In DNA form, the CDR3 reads TGTGCCAGCAGCCCCCAGGGGGGTGGGGGTCAGCCCCAGCATTTT.

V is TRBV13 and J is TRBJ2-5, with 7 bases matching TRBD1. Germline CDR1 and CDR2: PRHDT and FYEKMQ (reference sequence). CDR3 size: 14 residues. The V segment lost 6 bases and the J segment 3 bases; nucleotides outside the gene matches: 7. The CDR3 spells CASRSRTGEETQYF. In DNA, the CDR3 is TGTGCCAGCAGAAGCCGCACAGGGGAAGAGACCCAGTACTTC. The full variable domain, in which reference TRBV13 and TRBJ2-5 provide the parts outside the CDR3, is AAGVIQSPRHLIKEKRETATLKCYPIPRHDTVYWYQQGPGQDPQFLISFYEKMQSDKGSIPDRFSAQQFSDYHSELNMSSLELGDSALYFCASRSRTGEETQYFGPGTRLLVL.

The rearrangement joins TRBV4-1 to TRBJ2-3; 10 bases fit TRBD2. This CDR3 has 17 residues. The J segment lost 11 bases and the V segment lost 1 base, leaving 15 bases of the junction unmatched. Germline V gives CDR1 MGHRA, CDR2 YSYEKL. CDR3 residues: CASSQGNVAGGSLGQYF. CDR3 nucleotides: TGCGCCAGCAGCCAAGGAAATGTAGCGGGGGGAAGTTTAGGGCAGTATTTT.

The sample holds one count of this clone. The CDR3 region is CARSPNPRLELAGNTDTQYF. CDR3 DNA: TGTGCCAGAAGCCCAAATCCAAGACTAGAACTAGCGGGGAACACAGATACGCAGTATTTT. This chain links TRBV5-3 with TRBJ2-3, with 10 bases aligning to TRBD2. TRBV5-3 is sorted into the ORF group, with uncertain function. V shed 4 bases and J 2 bases; nucleotides not matched to a gene: 19. This CDR3 region has 20 residues.

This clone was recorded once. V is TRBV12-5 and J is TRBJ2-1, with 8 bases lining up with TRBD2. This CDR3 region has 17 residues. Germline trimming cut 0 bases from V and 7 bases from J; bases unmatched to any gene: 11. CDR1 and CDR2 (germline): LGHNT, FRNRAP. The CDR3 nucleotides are TGTGCTAGTGGTTTGGTCCCCGGGACTAGTCATGGTAATGAGCAGTTCTTC. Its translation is CASGLVPGTSHGNEQFF.

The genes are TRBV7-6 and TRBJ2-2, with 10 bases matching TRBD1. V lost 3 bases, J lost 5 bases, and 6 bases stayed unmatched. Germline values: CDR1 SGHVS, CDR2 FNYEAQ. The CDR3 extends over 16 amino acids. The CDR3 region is CASSFHPGQGTGELFF. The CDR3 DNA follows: TGTGCCAGCAGCTTTCATCCGGGACAGGGGACCGGGGAGCTGTTTTTT.

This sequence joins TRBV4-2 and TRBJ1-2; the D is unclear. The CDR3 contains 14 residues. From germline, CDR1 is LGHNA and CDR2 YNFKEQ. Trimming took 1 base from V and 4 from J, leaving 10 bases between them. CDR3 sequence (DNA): TGTGCCAGCAGCCAAGGTGGAGATTCCTATGGCTACACCTTC. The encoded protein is CASSQGGDSYGYTF.

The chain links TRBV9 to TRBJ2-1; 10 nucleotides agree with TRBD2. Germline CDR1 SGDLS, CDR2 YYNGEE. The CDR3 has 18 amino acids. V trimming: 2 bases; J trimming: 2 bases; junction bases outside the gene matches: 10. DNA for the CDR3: TGTGCCAGCAGCGTCCTCCCCAGCGGGACTAGCGCCTACAATGAGCAGTTCTTC. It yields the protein CASSVLPSGTSAYNEQFF.

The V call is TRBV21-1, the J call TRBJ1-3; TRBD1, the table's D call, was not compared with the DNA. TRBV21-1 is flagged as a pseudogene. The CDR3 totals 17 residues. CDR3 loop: CASSKSSEGASGNTIYF. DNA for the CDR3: TGTGCCAGCAGCAAAAGTTCCGAGGGGGCCTCTGGAAACACCATATATTTT.

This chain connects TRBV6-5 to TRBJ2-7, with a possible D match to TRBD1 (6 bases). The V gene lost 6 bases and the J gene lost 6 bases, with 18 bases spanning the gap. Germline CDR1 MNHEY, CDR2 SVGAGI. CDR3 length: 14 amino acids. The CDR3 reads CASRAGTSNLEQYF. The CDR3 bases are TGTGCCAGCAGGGCCGGGACATCCAACCTCGAGCAGTACTTC.

CDR3 region: CASSQPDRDNQPQHF. DNA for the CDR3: TGTGCCAGCAGCCAACCGGACAGGGACAATCAGCCCCAGCATTTT. This rearrangement joins TRBV4-2 to TRBJ1-5; 8 nucleotides align to TRBD1. The CDR3 is made up of 15 amino acids. Germline trimming cut 2 bases from V and 3 bases from J; bases unmatched to any gene: 3. Germline V gives CDR1 LGHNA, CDR2 YNFKEQ.

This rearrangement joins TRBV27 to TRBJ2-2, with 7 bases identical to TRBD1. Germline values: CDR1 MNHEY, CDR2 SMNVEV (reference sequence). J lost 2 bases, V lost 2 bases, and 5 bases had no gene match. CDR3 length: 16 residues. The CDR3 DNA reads TGTGCCAGCAGTTTACGACAGGGTGTCAACACCGGGGAGCTGTTTTTT. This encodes CASSLRQGVNTGELFF.

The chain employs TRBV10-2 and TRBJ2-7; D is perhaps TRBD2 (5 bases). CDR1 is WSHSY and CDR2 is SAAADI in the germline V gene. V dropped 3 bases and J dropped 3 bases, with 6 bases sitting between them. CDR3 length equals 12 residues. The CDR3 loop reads CASSDEGYEQYF. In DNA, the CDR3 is TGCGCCAGCAGTGACGAGGGCTACGAGCAGTACTTC.

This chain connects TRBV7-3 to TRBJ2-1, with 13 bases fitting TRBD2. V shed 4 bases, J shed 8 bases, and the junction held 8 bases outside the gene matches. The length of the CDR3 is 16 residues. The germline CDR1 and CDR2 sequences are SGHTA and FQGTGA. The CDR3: CASSSQSTSGGYEQFF. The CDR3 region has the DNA TGTGCCAGCAGCTCCCAGTCGACTAGCGGGGGGTATGAGCAGTTCTTC. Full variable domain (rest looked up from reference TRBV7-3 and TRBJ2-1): GAGVSQTPSNKVTEKGKYVELRCDPISGHTALYWYRQSLGQGPEFLIYFQGTGAADDSGLPNDRFFAVRPEGSVSTLKIQRTERGDSAVYLCASSSQSTSGGYEQFFGPGTRLTVL.

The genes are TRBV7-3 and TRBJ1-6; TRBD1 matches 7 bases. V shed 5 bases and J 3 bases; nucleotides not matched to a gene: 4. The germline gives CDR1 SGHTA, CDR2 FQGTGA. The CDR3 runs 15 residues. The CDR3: CASSRQGHYNSPLHF. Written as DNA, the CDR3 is TGTGCCAGCAGCCGACAGGGCCACTATAATTCACCCCTCCACTTT.

CDR3 residues: CASSLVQGGTEAFF. In nucleotides, the CDR3 is TGTGCCAGCAGCTTAGTACAGGGTGGTACTGAAGCTTTCTTT. This chain uses TRBV11-3 with TRBJ1-1; D might be TRBD1 (6 bases). The CDR3 length is 14 residues. Trimming cost V 1 base and J 5 bases, with 11 bases left between them. Germline values: CDR1 SGHNT, CDR2 YENEEA.